This T cell receptor (beta chain) was sequenced during a study of OX40 agonist ivuxolimab in advanced cancers. As for the study in general: Earlier treatment with anti-PD-1, anti-PD-L1 or anti-CTLA-4 was permitted, and 35% to 40% had received some. Notes on the study in general: Patients who responded partially at 0.1-3.0 mg/kg showed clonal expansion ranking among the lowest.

This clone occurred once. The antigen remains unidentified. Some clones are missing from TCRdb's copy, which holds only in-frame ones; the method was immunoSEQ multiplex PCR. This table has 46,000 or so clones, 60% to 80% appearing once. Sample: CD4+ or CD8+ T cells sorted from blood, taken in a trial of the OX40 agonist ivuxolimab. The receptor was isolated from an adult with an advanced solid tumor such as melanoma, head and neck, liver or kidney cancer.

The CDR3: CASSQVAREWETQYF. CDR3 bases: TGCGCCAGCAGCCAAGTTGCACGGGAGTGGGAGACCCAGTACTTC. V is TRBV4-1 and J is TRBJ2-5; a possible D gene is TRBD2 (6 bases). CDR1 and CDR2 (germline): MGHRA, YSYEKL. The CDR3 length is 15 residues. With 1 base removed from V and 5 bases from J, the gap between germline ends came to 14 bases.